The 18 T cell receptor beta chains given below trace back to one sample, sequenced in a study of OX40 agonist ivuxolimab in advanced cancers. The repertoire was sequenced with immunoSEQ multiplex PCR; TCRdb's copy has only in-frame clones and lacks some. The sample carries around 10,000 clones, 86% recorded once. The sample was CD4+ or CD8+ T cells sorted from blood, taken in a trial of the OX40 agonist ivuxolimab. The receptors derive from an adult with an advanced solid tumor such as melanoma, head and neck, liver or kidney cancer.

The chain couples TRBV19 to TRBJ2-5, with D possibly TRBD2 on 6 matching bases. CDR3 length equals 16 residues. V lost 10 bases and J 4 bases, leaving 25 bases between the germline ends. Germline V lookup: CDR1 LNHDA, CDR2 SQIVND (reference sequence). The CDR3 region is CATRWSGGGKGETQYF. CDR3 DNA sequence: TGTGCCACAAGGTGGTCAGGCGGAGGGAAAGGAGAGACCCAGTACTTC. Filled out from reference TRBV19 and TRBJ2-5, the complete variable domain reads DGGITQSPKYLFRKEGQNVTLSCEQNLNHDAMYWYRQDPGQGLRLIYYSQIVNDFQKGDIAEGYSVSREKKESFPLTVTSAQKNPTAFYLCATRWSGGGKGETQYFGPGTRLLVL.

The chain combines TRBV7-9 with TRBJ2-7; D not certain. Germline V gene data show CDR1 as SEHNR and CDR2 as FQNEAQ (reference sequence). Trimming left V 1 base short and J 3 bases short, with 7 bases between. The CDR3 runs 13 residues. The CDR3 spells CASSLVGYYEQYF. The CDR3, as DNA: TGTGCCAGCAGCTTAGTAGGGTACTACGAGCAGTACTTC.

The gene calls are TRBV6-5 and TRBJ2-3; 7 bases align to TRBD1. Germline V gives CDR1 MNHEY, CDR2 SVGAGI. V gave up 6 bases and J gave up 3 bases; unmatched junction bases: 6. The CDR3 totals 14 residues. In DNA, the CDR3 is TGTGCCAGCAGCCAGACAGGGTTGACAGATACGCAGTATTTT. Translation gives CASSQTGLTDTQYF.

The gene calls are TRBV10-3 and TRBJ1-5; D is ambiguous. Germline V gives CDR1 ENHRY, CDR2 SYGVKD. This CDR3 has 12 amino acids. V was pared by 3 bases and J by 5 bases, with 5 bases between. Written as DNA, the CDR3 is TGTGCCATCAGTGAATCTGATCAGCCCCAGCATTTT. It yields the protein CAISESDQPQHF.

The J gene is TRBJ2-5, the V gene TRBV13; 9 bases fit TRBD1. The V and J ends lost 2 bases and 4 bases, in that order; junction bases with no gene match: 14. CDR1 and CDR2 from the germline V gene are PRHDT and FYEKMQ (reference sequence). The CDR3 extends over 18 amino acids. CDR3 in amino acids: CASSLLGGQGPGGETQYF. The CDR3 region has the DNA TGTGCCAGCAGCTTATTGGGGGGACAGGGTCCCGGGGGAGAGACCCAGTACTTC.

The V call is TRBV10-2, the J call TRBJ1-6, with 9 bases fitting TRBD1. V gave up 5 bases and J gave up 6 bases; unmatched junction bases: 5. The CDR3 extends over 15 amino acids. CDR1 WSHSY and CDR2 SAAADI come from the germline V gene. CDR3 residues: CASSYRGQSNSPLHF. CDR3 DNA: TGCGCCAGCAGTTACAGGGGGCAATCTAATTCACCCCTCCACTTT.

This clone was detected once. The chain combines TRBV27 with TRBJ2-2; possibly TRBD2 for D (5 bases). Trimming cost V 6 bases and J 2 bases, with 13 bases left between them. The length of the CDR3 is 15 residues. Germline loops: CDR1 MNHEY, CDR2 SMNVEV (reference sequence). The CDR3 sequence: CASSPYSVNTGELFF. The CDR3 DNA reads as TGTGCCAGCAGCCCCTATAGCGTTAACACCGGGGAGCTGTTTTTT.

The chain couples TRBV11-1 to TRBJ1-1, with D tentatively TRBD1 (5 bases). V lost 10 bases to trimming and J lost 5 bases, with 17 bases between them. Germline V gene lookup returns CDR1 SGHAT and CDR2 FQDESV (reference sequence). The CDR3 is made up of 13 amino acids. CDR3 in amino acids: CATAGTPATEAFF. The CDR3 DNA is TGTGCCACCGCGGGGACCCCGGCAACTGAAGCTTTCTTT.

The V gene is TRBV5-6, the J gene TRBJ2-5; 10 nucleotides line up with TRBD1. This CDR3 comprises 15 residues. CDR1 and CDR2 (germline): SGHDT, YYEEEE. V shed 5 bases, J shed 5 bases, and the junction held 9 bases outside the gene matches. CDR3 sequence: CASRLTGTGVETQYF. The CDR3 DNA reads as TGTGCCAGCAGATTAACCGGGACAGGGGTGGAGACCCAGTACTTC. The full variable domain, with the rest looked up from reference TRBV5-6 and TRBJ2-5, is DAGVTQSPTHLIKTRGQQVTLRCSPKSGHDTVSWYQQALGQGPQFIFQYYEEEERQRGNFPDRFSGHQFPNYSSELNVNALLLGDSALYLCASRLTGTGVETQYFGPGTRLLVL.

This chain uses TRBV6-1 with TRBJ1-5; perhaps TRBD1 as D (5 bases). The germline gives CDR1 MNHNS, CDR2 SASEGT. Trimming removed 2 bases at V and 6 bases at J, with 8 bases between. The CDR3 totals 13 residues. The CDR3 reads CASSEIRAQPQHF. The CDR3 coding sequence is TGTGCCAGCAGTGAAATCAGGGCTCAGCCCCAGCATTTT.

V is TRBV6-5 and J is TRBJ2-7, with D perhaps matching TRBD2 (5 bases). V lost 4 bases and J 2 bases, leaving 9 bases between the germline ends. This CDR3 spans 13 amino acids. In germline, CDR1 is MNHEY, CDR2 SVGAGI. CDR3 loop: CASSLDGTYEQYF. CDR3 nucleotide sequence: TGTGCCAGCAGTTTAGACGGGACCTACGAGCAGTACTTC.

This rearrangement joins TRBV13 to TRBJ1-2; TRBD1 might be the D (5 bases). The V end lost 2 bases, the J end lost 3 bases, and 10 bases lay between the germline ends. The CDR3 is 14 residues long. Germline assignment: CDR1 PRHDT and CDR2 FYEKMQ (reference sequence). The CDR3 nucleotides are TGTGCCAGCAGCTTAACAGCGGGGGACTATGGCTACACCTTC. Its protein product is CASSLTAGDYGYTF.

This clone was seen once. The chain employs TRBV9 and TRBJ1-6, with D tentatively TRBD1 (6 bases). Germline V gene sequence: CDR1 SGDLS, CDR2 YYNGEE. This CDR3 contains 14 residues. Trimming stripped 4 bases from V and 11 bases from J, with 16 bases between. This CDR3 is CASSQFQGLPPLHF. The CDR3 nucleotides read TGTGCCAGCAGCCAGTTTCAGGGGCTACCACCCCTCCACTTT.

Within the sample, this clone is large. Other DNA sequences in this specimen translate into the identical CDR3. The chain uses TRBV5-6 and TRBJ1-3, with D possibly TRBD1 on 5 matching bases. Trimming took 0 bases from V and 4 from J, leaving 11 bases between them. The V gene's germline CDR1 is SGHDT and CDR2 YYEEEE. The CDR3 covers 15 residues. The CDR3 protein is CASSLAGVSGNTIYF. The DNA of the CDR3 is TGTGCCAGCAGCTTGGCGGGGGTCTCCGGAAACACCATATATTTT.

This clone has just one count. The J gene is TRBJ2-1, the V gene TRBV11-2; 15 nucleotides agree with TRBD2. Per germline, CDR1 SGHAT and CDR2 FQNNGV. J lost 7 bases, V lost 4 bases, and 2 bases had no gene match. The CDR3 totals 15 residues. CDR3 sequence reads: CASSWTSGGGNEQFF. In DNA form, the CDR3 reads TGTGCCAGCAGCTGGACTAGCGGGGGGGGTAATGAGCAGTTCTTC.

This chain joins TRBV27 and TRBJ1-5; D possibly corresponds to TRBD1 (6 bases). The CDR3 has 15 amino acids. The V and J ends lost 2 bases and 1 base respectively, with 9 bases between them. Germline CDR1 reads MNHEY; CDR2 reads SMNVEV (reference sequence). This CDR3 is CASSLAGVSNQPQHF. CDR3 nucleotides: TGTGCCAGCAGTTTAGCAGGGGTGAGCAATCAGCCCCAGCATTTT.

In DNA form, the CDR3 reads TGTGCCAGCAAGGTGTCAGGGGACTCCTACGAGCAGTACTTC. Protein: CASKVSGDSYEQYF. The chain joins TRBV27 to TRBJ2-7; D is possibly TRBD1 (6 bases). The CDR3 spans 14 residues. Germline V gene sequence: CDR1 MNHEY, CDR2 SMNVEV (reference sequence). Trimming removed 7 bases from V and 0 bases from J, with 13 bases in between.

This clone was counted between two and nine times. CDR3 DNA sequence: TGTGCCAGCAGCTCACAATCACTGAAAGCTTTCTTT. This translates into CASSSQSLKAFF. This rearrangement joins TRBV13 to TRBJ1-1; no firm D call. There are 12 residues in the CDR3. Trimming pared 4 bases from V and 9 bases from J, leaving 12 bases between. Germline CDR1 is PRHDT and CDR2 is FYEKMQ (reference sequence).